These 28 T cell receptor beta chains were all obtained from the same sample, sequenced in a study of CD8 T cells in Susac syndrome. Random hexamers primed reverse transcription of roughly 0.5 to 1 ug RNA. MiXCR, applied by TCRdb to the immunoSEQ multiplex PCR reads, yields one record per CDR3 protein. The table has about 300,000 distinct CDR3 sequences, under 95% seen once; the top ten hold more than 0.06%. Sequencing used CD4+ T cells from PBMCs. All receptors come from a human donor with multiple sclerosis.

The CDR3 here is CASSLAPKPGSYEQYF. The CDR3, as DNA: TGTGCCAGCAGCTTAGCACCCAAACCCGGCTCCTACGAGCAGTACTTC. V and J are TRBV7-2 and TRBJ2-7; D not certain. Deletions cut 0 bases from V and 0 bases from J, with 12 bases between. The CDR3 consists of 16 residues. Looked up from germline, CDR1 is SGHTA and CDR2 is FQGNSA. Using reference TRBV7-2 and TRBJ2-7 for the parts outside the CDR3, the full variable domain is GAGVSQSPSNKVTEKGKDVELRCDPISGHTALYWYRQSLGQGLEFLIYFQGNSAPDKSGLPSDRFSAERTGGSVSTLTIQRTQQEDSAVYLCASSLAPKPGSYEQYFGPGTRLTVT.

This sequence joins TRBV5-4 and TRBJ2-3; 7 bases map to TRBD2. Unmatched junction bases numbered 5, after V lost 4 bases and J lost 0 bases. Germline V gene lookup returns CDR1 SGHNT and CDR2 YYREEE (reference sequence). CDR3 length: 15 residues. Here the CDR3 DNA reads TGTGCCAGCAGCAGCGGGGCGACGAGCACAGATACGCAGTATTTT. As protein: CASSSGATSTDTQYF.

This chain links TRBV11-2 with TRBJ2-1; the match to TRBD1 covers 9 bases. The CDR3 is 15 residues long. With 6 bases clipped from V and 8 bases from J, the junction kept 11 bases outside the gene matches. CDR1 and CDR2 (germline): SGHAT, FQNNGV. CDR3 residues: CASRKLGQGVHEQFF. CDR3 in DNA: TGTGCCAGCAGAAAGTTGGGACAGGGAGTCCATGAGCAGTTCTTC.

V gene TRBV5-6 combines with J gene TRBJ2-1; D remains ambiguous. Germline CDR1 reads SGHDT; CDR2 reads YYEEEE. This CDR3 spans 12 amino acids. V was shortened by 7 bases and J by 0 bases, with 5 bases between the two germline ends. The DNA of the CDR3 is TGTGCCAGCGGCCGCTCCTACAATGAGCAGTTCTTC. Residues: CASGRSYNEQFF. Looking up the rest from reference TRBV5-6 and TRBJ2-1 gives the full variable domain: DAGVTQSPTHLIKTRGQQVTLRCSPKSGHDTVSWYQQALGQGPQFIFQYYEEEERQRGNFPDRFSGHQFPNYSSELNVNALLLGDSALYLCASGRSYNEQFFGPGTRLTVL.

This clonotype was seen just once. The chain combines TRBV5-1 with TRBJ2-7; D remains ambiguous. Between the trimmed V and J ends, which lost 1 base and 7 bases, there was a span of 9 bases. From germline, CDR1 is SGHRS and CDR2 YFSETQ. The CDR3 is 12 residues long. The CDR3 DNA sequence: TGCGCCAGCAGCTTGATGGGTGAGGAGCAGTACTTC. Protein sequence: CASSLMGEEQYF.

The chain uses TRBV12-3 or TRBV12-4 and TRBJ1-5; 8 nucleotides line up with TRBD1. This CDR3 contains 16 residues. V shed 3 bases and J 2 bases; nucleotides not matched to a gene: 6. CDR3 sequence reads: CASSFRTGMGNQPQHF. CDR3 bases: TGTGCCAGCAGTTTCCGGACAGGGATGGGCAATCAGCCCCAGCATTTT.

The chain uses TRBV6-6 and TRBJ2-7; 7 nucleotides agree with TRBD2. With 2 bases clipped from V and 7 bases from J, the junction kept 11 bases outside the gene matches. The CDR3 runs 15 residues. Germline loops: CDR1 MNHNY, CDR2 SVGAGI (reference sequence). The DNA of the CDR3 is TGTGCCAGCAGTTACCTATCCGGGACTACTCCAGAGCAGTACTTC. This encodes CASSYLSGTTPEQYF.

The chain carries TRBV6-2 or TRBV6-3 and TRBJ2-3; 8 nucleotides match TRBD2. Germline V lookup: CDR1 MNHEY, CDR2 SVGEGT. This CDR3 comprises 13 residues. V was pared by 11 bases and J by 6 bases, with 10 bases of the junction left unmatched. CDR3 nucleotides: TGTGCCTCCCGTAGGGCGGGAGGTGATACGCAGTATTTT. It yields the protein CASRRAGGDTQYF.

This sequence joins TRBV9 and TRBJ1-3; unclear D gene. Germline V gene sequence: CDR1 SGDLS, CDR2 YYNGEE. V was clipped by 0 bases and J by 4 bases, with 17 bases between them. The CDR3 consists of 17 residues. In nucleotides, the CDR3 is TGTGCCAGCAGCGTAGTGGCAGTCCCCACGGGAGGAAACACCATATATTTT. Its protein is CASSVVAVPTGGNTIYF.

Here the CDR3 DNA reads TGTGCCAGCAGCCCCAGGCCGGTACAGGGAGCCAGAAACACCATATATTTT. Translating gives CASSPRPVQGARNTIYF. The rearrangement links TRBV7-8 to TRBJ1-3, with D tentatively TRBD1 (6 bases). The germline V and J ends were trimmed by 5 bases and 5 bases, with 22 bases remaining between them. The CDR3 totals 17 residues. Germline V gene lookup returns CDR1 SGHVS and CDR2 FQNEAQ.

This clonotype was recorded only once. The chain carries TRBV9 and TRBJ1-2; TRBD1 is a possible D gene (5 bases). Looked up from germline, CDR1 is SGDLS and CDR2 is YYNGEE. V was trimmed by 0 bases and J by 2 bases, leaving 11 bases between them. The CDR3 totals 15 residues. The CDR3 reads CASSVDLGGNYGYTF. For the CDR3, the DNA is TGTGCCAGCAGCGTAGATCTGGGGGGGAACTATGGCTACACCTTC.

This clonotype was seen a single time. This chain joins TRBV30 and TRBJ2-5, with D unresolved. The length of the CDR3 is 13 residues. The germline CDR1 and CDR2 sequences are GTSNPN and SVGIG (reference sequence). Trimming shortened V by 4 bases and J by 3 bases, and 12 bases separated the two germline ends. The CDR3 reads CAWMIRGEETQYF. CDR3 DNA: TGTGCCTGGATGATCCGTGGGGAAGAGACCCAGTACTTC.

The genes are TRBV14 and TRBJ1-1; weak D call: TRBD1 (6 bases). V dropped 4 bases and J dropped 8 bases, with 20 bases sitting between them. Germline loops: CDR1 SGHDN, CDR2 FVKESK. The CDR3 loop spans 15 amino acids. In nucleotides, the CDR3 is TGTGCCAGCAGCCTTATAACGGCTTGGACAGACGAAGCTTTCTTT. Its translation is CASSLITAWTDEAFF.

The gene calls are TRBV4-1 and TRBJ2-5, with 9 bases that match TRBD2. The length of the CDR3 is 17 residues. Germline lookup yields CDR1 MGHRA and CDR2 YSYEKL. V lost 1 base to trimming and J lost 2 bases; unmatched junction nucleotides: 8. The DNA for the CDR3 is TGCGCCAGCAGCCAAGGGCTAACTAGCGGGCCTCAAGAGACCCAGTACTTC. Translating it yields CASSQGLTSGPQETQYF.

This sequence joins TRBV18 and TRBJ1-6; D call uncertain. V dropped 6 bases and J dropped 8 bases, with 8 bases sitting between them. CDR1 is KGHSH and CDR2 is LQKENI in the germline V gene. This CDR3 spans 12 amino acids. This chain's CDR3 is CASSQSDSPLHF. For the CDR3, the DNA is TGTGCCAGCTCCCAGTCCGATTCACCCCTCCACTTT.

The chain couples TRBV7-9 to TRBJ2-1; D perhaps matches TRBD2 (6 bases). V lost 1 base and J lost 11, with 12 bases in between. Germline V gene lookup returns CDR1 SEHNR and CDR2 FQNEAQ (reference sequence). This CDR3 spans 13 amino acids. The DNA of the CDR3 is TGTGCCAGCAGCTTAGAGGGGCGGGATAAGCAGTTCTTC. Translating it yields CASSLEGRDKQFF.

The chain links TRBV6-5 to TRBJ1-2; D gene unclear. The CDR3 is made up of 14 amino acids. V was pared by 0 bases and J by 3 bases, with 8 bases between. CDR1 and CDR2 from the germline V gene are MNHEY and SVGAGI. CDR3 in amino acids: CASSYSGDHYGYTF. The DNA of the CDR3 is TGTGCCAGCAGTTACTCGGGAGACCACTATGGCTACACCTTC.

The J gene is TRBJ1-2, the V gene TRBV5-1, with 10 bases aligning to TRBD1. The V gene's germline CDR1 is SGHRS and CDR2 YFSETQ. The CDR3 extends over 16 amino acids. V lost 4 bases and J lost 4; bases outside the gene matches: 10. The CDR3 is CASSLNRDRGSYGYTF. Here the CDR3 DNA reads TGCGCCAGCAGCCTGAACCGGGACAGGGGTAGCTATGGCTACACCTTC.

The gene calls are TRBV12-3 or TRBV12-4 and TRBJ1-2; D is uncertain. Trimming shortened V by 7 bases and J by 0 bases, and 15 bases separated the two germline ends. The length of the CDR3 is 15 residues. In DNA form, the CDR3 reads TGTGCCAGCACCCCCAGCGGATTAGCTAACTATGGCTACACCTTC. As protein: CASTPSGLANYGYTF.

The genes are TRBV5-4 and TRBJ2-1; 7 positions match TRBD2. CDR1 and CDR2 (germline): SGHNT, YYREEE (reference sequence). The junction had 5 bases not matched to a gene; V was cut back by 3 bases and J by 5 bases. The CDR3 is 14 residues long. The CDR3 DNA sequence: TGTGCCAGCAGCTCCCCGGGGGGAAACAATGAGCAGTTCTTC. Translated: CASSSPGGNNEQFF.

This chain connects TRBV23-1 to TRBJ2-4; no definite D call. TRBV23-1 is recorded as an ORF, its role being uncertain. Trimming shortened V by 7 bases and J by 0 bases, and 10 bases separated the two germline ends. The CDR3 totals 14 residues. The CDR3 spells CASTLGIAKNIQYF. As DNA, the CDR3 is TGCGCCAGCACGCTGGGGATAGCCAAAAACATTCAGTACTTC.

This chain uses TRBV5-4 with TRBJ2-5; 7 nucleotides agree with TRBD2. Per the germline V gene, CDR1 is SGHNT and CDR2 is YYREEE (reference sequence). This CDR3 region has 13 residues. V was pared by 0 bases and J by 7 bases, with 3 bases of the junction left unmatched. CDR3 bases: TGTGCCAGCAGCTTGGTAGCGGGCAGGACCCAGTACTTC. It yields the protein CASSLVAGRTQYF.

CDR3 bases: TGCGCCAGCAGCAAGCCCCGGGACAGCGGAGGCGAGCAGTACTTC. It yields the protein CASSKPRDSGGEQYF. The rearrangement links TRBV5-1 to TRBJ2-7, with 7 bases that match TRBD1. Germline CDR1 reads SGHRS; CDR2 reads YFSETQ. V was clipped by 4 bases and J by 6 bases; unmatched bases: 13. The CDR3 consists of 15 residues. The full variable domain, in which reference TRBV5-1 and TRBJ2-7 provide the parts outside the CDR3, is KAGVTQTPRYLIKTRGQQVTLSCSPISGHRSVSWYQQTPGQGLQFLFEYFSETQRNKGNFPGRFSGRQFSNSRSEMNVSTLELGDSALYLCASSKPRDSGGEQYFGPGTRLTVT.

This chain connects TRBV3-1 to TRBJ2-1; TRBD1 matches 8 bases. The CDR3 is 16 residues long. The V gene end was trimmed by 8 bases and the J gene end by 0 bases; junction bases not matched to a gene: 9. The germline V gene has CDR1 LGHDT and CDR2 YNNKEL (reference sequence). CDR3 DNA sequence: TGTGCCAGCGGGGACCGACAGGGGAGCTCCTACAATGAGCAGTTCTTC. It is translated as CASGDRQGSSYNEQFF.

This chain connects TRBV19 to TRBJ1-1; D is unresolved. V lost 3 bases, J lost 2 bases, and 7 bases lay in between. This CDR3 has 13 amino acids. Germline V gene lookup returns CDR1 LNHDA and CDR2 SQIVND (reference sequence). The CDR3: CASSIRQNTEAFF. The CDR3, as DNA: TGTGCCAGTAGTATCAGACAAAACACTGAAGCTTTCTTT.

With regard to this clonotype: A junction boundary mismatches the germline segment, possibly from a read error. The chain is built from TRBV7-7 and TRBJ1-2; TRBD1 aligns across 8 bases. The CDR3 extends over 17 amino acids. In germline, CDR1 is SSHAT, CDR2 FNYEAQ (reference sequence). The CDR3 coding sequence is TGTGCTAGCAGCCCTCACCCCCCGGGACAGGTCGACTATGGCTACACCTTC. Its protein product is CASSPHPPGQVDYGYTF.

This clonotype was observed once. V and J are TRBV4-1 and TRBJ2-4, with 7 bases that match TRBD1. This CDR3 has 16 amino acids. Germline-derived CDR1 and CDR2 are MGHRA and YSYEKL. The V and J ends lost 0 bases and 7 bases, in that order; junction bases with no gene match: 9. The CDR3 nucleotides read TGCGCCAGCAGCCAAGAGGACAGGTTGAGGTCTAACATTCAGTACTTC. This encodes CASSQEDRLRSNIQYF.

In the case of this clonotype: A junction boundary mismatches the germline segment, possibly from a read error. This chain uses TRBV30 with TRBJ1-2; possibly TRBD1 for D (5 bases). Germline V lookup: CDR1 GTSNPN, CDR2 SVGIG (reference sequence). The CDR3 is made up of 12 amino acids. This CDR3 is CAWAGDRYGYTF. DNA for the CDR3: TGTGCCTGGGCGGGGGACCGGTATGGCTACACTTTC.